This T cell receptor beta chain emerged from a study of control samples from healthy donors and cancer patients. The repertoire was sequenced with immunoSEQ multiplex PCR; TCRdb's copy has only in-frame clones and lacks some. The sample lists about 130,000 clones, more than 70% occurring once. CDR1 SGHRS and CDR2 YFSETQ come from the germline V gene. The CDR3 has 14 residues. The trim removed 2 bases at V and 4 bases at J, leaving 3 bases unmatched. This sequence originates from a man aged 45-65 years in good health. The chain links TRBV5-1 to TRBJ2-1; 7 nucleotides line up with TRBD2. The sample was blood. The DNA of the CDR3 is TGCGCCAGCAGCTTACGGGGGGATTACAATGAGCAGTTCTTC. Its protein product is CASSLRGDYNEQFF.